This TCR beta chain was identified in a study of regulatory T cells in long-lasting Graves disease. Ten or more counts support this clonotype. Combining iRepertoire HTBI primers with Arm-PCR of CDR3 regions, the authors built TCR beta libraries. TCRdb passed the multiplex PCR reads through MiXCR, listing each CDR3 protein once. The top ten clones hold about 8.2% of a sample with about 430,000 distinct CDR3 sequences, 15% of them seen once. Documented time point: newly diagnosed GD, antithyroid drugs for less than 3 months. PBMC-derived RNA was used for the TCR library. CDR1 is SGHAT and CDR2 is FQNNGV in the germline V gene. The CDR3 has 14 residues. V lost 3 bases and J lost 6, with 12 bases in between. These data are also associated with another study on T cells in Graves' hyperthyroidism and ophthalmopathy.

Sequencing was performed on peripheral blood mononuclear cells (PBMCs), taken at new diagnosis, from a patient treated with antithyroid drugs. The sequence came from a woman aged 40 to 55 with Graves disease. The V and J genes are TRBV11-2 and TRBJ2-1, with D possibly matching TRBD2 (6 bases). The CDR3 protein is CASSFNSGLNEQFF. The CDR3, as DNA: TGTGCCAGCAGCTTTAATAGCGGCCTCAATGAGCAGTTCTTC. The full variable domain, in which reference TRBV11-2 and TRBJ2-1 provide the parts outside the CDR3, is EAGVAQSPRYKIIEKRQSVAFWCNPISGHATLYWYQQILGQGPKLLIQFQNNGVVDDSQLPKDRFSAERLKGVDSTLKIQPAKLEDSAVYLCASSFNSGLNEQFFGPGTRLTVL.